Each of the 15 T cell receptor beta chains below was sequenced from the same sample in a study of T cell changes during pregnancy in multiple sclerosis. The assay was immunoSEQ multiplex PCR, and TCRdb's table has in-frame clones only and misses some. This table has fewer than 65,000 clones, roughly nine tenths appearing once. The material was CD8+ T cells from peripheral blood mononuclear cells, obtained after pregnancy. These TCRs come from a female donor with multiple sclerosis, enrolled in a pregnancy study.

This chain joins TRBV7-8 and TRBJ2-5, with a possible D match to TRBD2 (5 bases). Trimming shortened V by 2 bases and J by 6 bases, and 13 bases separated the two germline ends. There are 14 residues in the CDR3. From germline, CDR1 is SGHVS and CDR2 FQNEAQ. The CDR3 region has the DNA TGTGCCAGCAGCTTAATCAAAGGCGGGCAGACCCAGTACTTC. Translation gives CASSLIKGGQTQYF.

The chain couples TRBV29-1 to TRBJ1-2, with 12 bases lining up with TRBD1. This CDR3 spans 20 amino acids. The J segment lost 5 bases and the V segment lost 4 bases, leaving 23 bases of the junction unmatched. Germline-derived CDR1 and CDR2 are SQVTM and ANQGSEA. The CDR3 loop is CSVVLNPGGDRGLFGYGYTF. In nucleotides, the CDR3 is TGCAGCGTTGTACTCAACCCTGGGGGGGACAGGGGGCTCTTTGGGTATGGCTACACCTTC.

The rearrangement uses TRBV5-8 and TRBJ2-1; 7 nucleotides align to TRBD1. The CDR3 is made up of 16 amino acids. From germline, CDR1 is SGHTS and CDR2 YDEGEE. V shed 6 bases and J 6 bases; nucleotides not matched to a gene: 15. CDR3 in amino acids: CASTQPGQSIGNEQFF. The CDR3 DNA reads TGTGCCAGCACCCAACCGGGACAGAGTATAGGCAATGAGCAGTTCTTC. Full variable domain (remainder filled in from reference TRBV5-8 and TRBJ2-1): EAGVTQSPTHLIKTRGQQATLRCSPISGHTSVYWYQQALGLGLQFLLWYDEGEERNRGNFPPRFSGRQFPNYSSELNVNALELEDSALYLCASTQPGQSIGNEQFFGPGTRLTVL.

The V gene is TRBV6-4, the J gene TRBJ2-2, with TRBD1 identical over 9 bases. Trimming at V came to 0 bases and at J to 5 bases, leaving 4 bases not matched to a gene. Germline V gives CDR1 MRHNA, CDR2 SNTAGT. This CDR3 has 16 residues. Here the CDR3 reads CASSDSRTGATGELFF. The CDR3 nucleotides are TGTGCCAGCAGTGACTCCAGGACAGGGGCTACCGGGGAGCTGTTTTTT.

The genes are TRBV4-2 and TRBJ2-2, with TRBD2 identical over 7 bases. The V gene end was trimmed by 7 bases and the J gene end by 0 bases; junction bases not matched to a gene: 8. Germline loops: CDR1 LGHNA, CDR2 YNFKEQ. The CDR3 consists of 16 residues. The CDR3 sequence: CASMAAGISNTGELFF. The CDR3 nucleotides are TGTGCCAGCATGGCAGCGGGGATCTCGAACACCGGGGAGCTGTTTTTT.

The rearrangement links TRBV29-1 to TRBJ1-2, with D perhaps matching TRBD1 (5 bases). Germline CDR1 SQVTM, CDR2 ANQGSEA. The CDR3 spans 12 residues. Trimming took 7 bases from V and 5 from J, leaving 14 bases between them. The CDR3 coding sequence is TGCAGCGCAAAACAGGCAATATATGGCTACACCTTC. Translated, it gives CSAKQAIYGYTF.

The rearrangement links TRBV9 to TRBJ1-4, with TRBD1 matching over 9 bases. Per the germline V gene, CDR1 is SGDLS and CDR2 is YYNGEE. After removal of 3 bases from V and 6 bases from J, the junction contained 3 bases not matched to a gene. CDR3 length equals 14 residues. CDR3 DNA sequence: TGTGCCAGCAGCGCGACAGGGGGTTATGAAAAACTGTTTTTT. Translation gives CASSATGGYEKLFF.

V gene TRBV19 combines with J gene TRBJ2-3; TRBD1 is a possible D gene (5 bases). Trimming took 3 bases from V and 11 from J, leaving 21 bases between them. CDR1 and CDR2 from the germline V gene are LNHDA and SQIVND (reference sequence). The CDR3 totals 15 residues. CDR3 sequence reads: CASSIPGMGWFGQYF. Here the CDR3 DNA reads TGTGCCAGTAGTATTCCAGGGATGGGCTGGTTTGGGCAGTATTTT.

V gene TRBV30 combines with J gene TRBJ2-2, with 12 bases aligning to TRBD2. Germline V lookup: CDR1 GTSNPN, CDR2 SVGIG (reference sequence). This CDR3 is built from 17 residues. V lost 1 base to trimming and J lost 1 base; unmatched junction nucleotides: 4. CDR3 region: CAWSGLTSGGNTGELFF. DNA of the CDR3: TGTGCCTGGAGTGGCCTGACTAGCGGGGGGAACACCGGGGAGCTGTTTTTT.

The rearrangement links TRBV4-1 to TRBJ1-1; D perhaps matches TRBD1 (6 bases). V lost 1 base and J 6 bases, leaving 9 bases between the germline ends. The V gene's germline CDR1 is MGHRA and CDR2 YSYEKL. This CDR3 comprises 13 residues. In DNA, the CDR3 is TGCGCCAGCAGCCAAGTAGGGGGAGCTGAAGCTTTCTTT. This gives the protein CASSQVGGAEAFF.

The V gene is TRBV25-1, the J gene TRBJ1-4, with TRBD1 matching 9 bases. This CDR3 is 15 amino acids long. V trimming: 3 bases; J trimming: 10 bases; junction bases outside the gene matches: 9. The germline gives CDR1 MGHDK, CDR2 SYGVNS. CDR3 sequence reads: CASSDPRDRAVKLFF. DNA of the CDR3: TGTGCCAGCAGTGACCCCAGGGACAGGGCTGTAAAACTGTTTTTT.

The genes are TRBV13 and TRBJ1-2; 7 bases match TRBD1. Germline CDR1 reads PRHDT; CDR2 reads FYEKMQ (reference sequence). This CDR3 region has 13 residues. V shed 6 bases, J shed 4 bases, and the junction held 5 bases outside the gene matches. The CDR3 sequence is CASRQGRSYGYTF. The CDR3 bases are TGTGCCAGCAGACAGGGGCGATCCTATGGCTACACCTTC.

This clone appeared once. This chain connects TRBV7-9 to TRBJ2-5; D not resolved. Germline V gives CDR1 SEHNR, CDR2 FQNEAQ (reference sequence). The CDR3 covers 11 residues. Trimming removed 4 bases at V and 2 bases at J, with 2 bases between. CDR3 in DNA: TGTGCCAGCAGCTCGCAAGAGACCCAGTACTTC. It is translated as CASSSQETQYF.

CDR3 DNA sequence: TGTGCCAGCAGTTTTTCCGGCACCGGGGAGCTGTTTTTT. It is translated as CASSFSGTGELFF. The rearrangement joins TRBV27 to TRBJ2-2; D uncertain. CDR1 is MNHEY and CDR2 is SMNVEV in the germline V gene (reference sequence). V was trimmed by 3 bases and J by 4 bases, leaving 6 bases between them. The CDR3 has 13 amino acids.

CDR3 in DNA: TGTGCCAGCAGCGTCACTAGCGGGGCGCTCCAAGAGACCCAGTACTTC. It encodes CASSVTSGALQETQYF. The chain uses TRBV11-3 and TRBJ2-5; the match to TRBD2 covers 10 bases. The CDR3 sequence is 16 residues long. V gave up 5 bases and J gave up 1 base; unmatched junction bases: 7. Germline V CDR1 and CDR2: SGHNT, YENEEA.